This is a list of T cell receptor beta chains from one sample in a study of blood T cell repertoires in COVID-19. The table came from immunoSEQ multiplex PCR; TCRdb's copy has only in-frame clones and leaves some out. The sample records about 80,000 clones, about four fifths being singletons. Material: peripheral blood. The receptors originated from a man aged 45-65 years with acute or convalescent COVID-19. CDR3s include the opening cysteine and the closing phenylalanine or tryptophan. The D gene is left open where the match is weak. Some rows have no size entry. The others give once, few or many, or a class for an expanded clone.

V gene,D gene,J gene,clone size,CDR3 DNA,CDR3 protein
TRBV4-1,.,TRBJ2-1,.,TGCGCCAGCAGCCCACAATACAATGAGCAGTTCTTC,CASSPQYNEQFF
TRBV6-2/TRBV6-3,TRBD1,TRBJ2-4,.,TGTGCCAGCAGTTACTCGGACAGGCCAACCAAAAACATTCAGTACTTC,CASSYSDRPTKNIQYF
TRBV15,.,TRBJ1-6,once,TGTGCCACCAGCAGAGATAAGAGGACCCTCCACTTT,CATSRDKRTLHF
TRBV4-3,TRBD1,TRBJ2-7,.,TGCGCCAGCAGCCCAAACCAGGGGGCATCCTACGAGCAGTACTTC,CASSPNQGASYEQYF
TRBV13,TRBD1,TRBJ1-1,.,TGTGCCAGCAGCTACCCCGGCGAAAGGGGGCGCGACACTGAAGCTTTCTTT,CASSYPGERGRDTEAFF
TRBV27,.,TRBJ1-2,.,TGTGCCAGCAGTTTATCACATAACTATGGCTACACCTTC,CASSLSHNYGYTF
TRBV13,.,TRBJ2-7,.,TGTGCCAGCAGCTTAGGGAGCTCCTACGAGCAGTACTTC,CASSLGSSYEQYF
TRBV29-1,TRBD1,TRBJ1-4,once,TGCAGCGTCGCAACAGGGGTTGGAGGTAATGAAAAACTGTTTTTT,CSVATGVGGNEKLFF
TRBV11-2,TRBD1,TRBJ2-2,.,TGTGCCAGCAGCCCACCGGGACAGAGGACCGGGGAGCTGTTTTTT,CASSPPGQRTGELFF
TRBV5-1,TRBD2,TRBJ2-7,.,TGCGCCAGCAGCTTAAATCCTAGCGGGAGTTCTAATTTCGAGCAGTACTTC,CASSLNPSGSSNFEQYF
TRBV9,TRBD2,TRBJ2-2,few,TGTGCCAGCAGCGTAGGGTTCAGGACTAGTATCACCGGGGAGCTGTTTTTT,CASSVGFRTSITGELFF
TRBV7-2,TRBD1,TRBJ2-1,.,TGTGCCAGCAGCTTAGATAACAGGGGTGCTGGTGAGCAGTTCTTC,CASSLDNRGAGEQFF
TRBV7-9,.,TRBJ2-7,.,TGTGCCAGCAGCTTAGGGGCAGAAGTATTACAGTACTTC,CASSLGAEVLQYF
TRBV19,TRBD1,TRBJ1-1,.,TGTGCCAGTAGCAAAATCCTTAGGGGACAGGAGAACACTGAAGCTTTCTTT,CASSKILRGQENTEAFF
TRBV2,TRBD1,TRBJ1-4,.,TGTGCCAGCAGTGAGCGGACAGGGCGTAATGAAAAACTGTTTTTT,CASSERTGRNEKLFF
TRBV19,TRBD2,TRBJ2-1,.,TGTGCCACCCGGCCACGTGGCGGGGGGTCCTACAATGAGCAGTTCTTC,CATRPRGGGSYNEQFF
TRBV7-8,TRBD1,TRBJ2-3,.,TGTGCCAGCAGCTTCCGGGACAGGGGGCGGGATACGCAGTATTTT,CASSFRDRGRDTQYF
TRBV7-9,.,TRBJ1-1,.,TGTGCCAGCAGCTTATTGGAGGAAGCTTTCTTT,CASSLLEEAFF
TRBV29-1,.,TRBJ2-6,.,TGCAGCGTTGAGGAGTTTGACTCTGGGGCCAACGTCCTGACTTTC,CSVEEFDSGANVLTF
TRBV30,TRBD2,TRBJ2-3,.,TGTGCCTGGACCACGGTAGCGGGAAGCACAGATACGCAGTATTTT,CAWTTVAGSTDTQYF
TRBV2,TRBD1,TRBJ1-2,.,TGTGCCAGCAGAAGGACAGGATACTATGGCTACACCTTC,CASRRTGYYGYTF